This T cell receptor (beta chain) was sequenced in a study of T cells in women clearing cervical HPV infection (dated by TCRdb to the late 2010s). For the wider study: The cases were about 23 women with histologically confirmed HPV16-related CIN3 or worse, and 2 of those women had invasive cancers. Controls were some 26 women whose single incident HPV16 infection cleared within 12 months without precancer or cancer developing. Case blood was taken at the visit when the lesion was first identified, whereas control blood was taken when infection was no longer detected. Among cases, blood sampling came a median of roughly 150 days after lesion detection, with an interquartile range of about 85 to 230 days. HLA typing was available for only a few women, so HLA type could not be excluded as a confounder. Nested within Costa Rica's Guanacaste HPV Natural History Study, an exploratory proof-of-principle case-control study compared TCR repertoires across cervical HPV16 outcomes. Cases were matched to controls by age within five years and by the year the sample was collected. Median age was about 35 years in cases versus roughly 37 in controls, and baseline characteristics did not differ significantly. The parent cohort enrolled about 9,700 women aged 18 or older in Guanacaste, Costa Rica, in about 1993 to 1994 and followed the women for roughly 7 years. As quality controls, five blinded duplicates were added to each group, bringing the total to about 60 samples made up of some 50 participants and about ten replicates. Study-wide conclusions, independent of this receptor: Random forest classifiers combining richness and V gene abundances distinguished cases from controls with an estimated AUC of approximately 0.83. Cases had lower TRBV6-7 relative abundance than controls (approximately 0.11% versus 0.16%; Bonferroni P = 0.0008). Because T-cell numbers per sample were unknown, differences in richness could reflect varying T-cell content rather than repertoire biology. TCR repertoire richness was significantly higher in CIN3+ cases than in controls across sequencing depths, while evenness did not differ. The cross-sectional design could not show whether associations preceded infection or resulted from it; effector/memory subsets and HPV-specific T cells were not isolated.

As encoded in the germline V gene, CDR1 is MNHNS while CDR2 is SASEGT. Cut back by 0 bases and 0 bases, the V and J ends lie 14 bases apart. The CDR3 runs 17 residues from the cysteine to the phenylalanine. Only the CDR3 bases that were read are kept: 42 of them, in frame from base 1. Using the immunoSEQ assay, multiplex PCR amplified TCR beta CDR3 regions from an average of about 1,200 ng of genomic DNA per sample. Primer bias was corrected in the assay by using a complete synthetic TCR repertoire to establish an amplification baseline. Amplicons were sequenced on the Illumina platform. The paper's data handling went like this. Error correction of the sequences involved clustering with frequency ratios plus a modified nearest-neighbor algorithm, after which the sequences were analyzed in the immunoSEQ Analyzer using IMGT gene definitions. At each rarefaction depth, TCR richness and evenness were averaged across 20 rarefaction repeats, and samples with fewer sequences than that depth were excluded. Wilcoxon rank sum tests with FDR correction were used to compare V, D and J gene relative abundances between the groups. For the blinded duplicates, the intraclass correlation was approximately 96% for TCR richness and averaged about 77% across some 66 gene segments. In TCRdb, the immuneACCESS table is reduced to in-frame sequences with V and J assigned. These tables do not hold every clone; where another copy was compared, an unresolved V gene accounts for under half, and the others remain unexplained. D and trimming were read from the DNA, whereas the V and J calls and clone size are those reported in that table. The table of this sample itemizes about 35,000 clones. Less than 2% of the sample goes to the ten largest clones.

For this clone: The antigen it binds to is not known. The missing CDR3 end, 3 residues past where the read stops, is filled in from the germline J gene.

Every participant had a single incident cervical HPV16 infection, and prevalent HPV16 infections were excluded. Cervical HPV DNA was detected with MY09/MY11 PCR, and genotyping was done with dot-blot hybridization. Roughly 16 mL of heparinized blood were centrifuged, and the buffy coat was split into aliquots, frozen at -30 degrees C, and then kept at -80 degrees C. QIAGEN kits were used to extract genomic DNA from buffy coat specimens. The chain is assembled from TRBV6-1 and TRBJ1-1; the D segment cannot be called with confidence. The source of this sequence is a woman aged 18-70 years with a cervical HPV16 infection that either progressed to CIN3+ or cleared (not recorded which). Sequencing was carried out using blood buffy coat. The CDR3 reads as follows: CASSEAQTGLMNTEAFF. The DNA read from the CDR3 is TGTGCCAGCAGTGAAGCCCAAACCGGACTAATGAACACTGAA.